This T cell receptor beta chain comes out of a study of blood T cell repertoires in COVID-19. TCRdb's table, derived via immunoSEQ multiplex PCR, lists solely in-frame clones and lacks some. The table includes more than 110,000 clones, around 87% detected once. The CDR3 consists of 14 residues. Germline lookup yields CDR1 SGHAT and CDR2 FQNNGV. Trimming took 3 bases from V and 3 from J, leaving 6 bases between them. The V and J genes are TRBV11-2 and TRBJ1-6; perhaps TRBD1 as D (6 bases). The sequencing input was peripheral blood. This receptor was obtained from a woman aged 40 to 50 with acute or convalescent COVID-19. The CDR3 region is CASSLGHYNSPLHF. The CDR3, as DNA: TGTGCCAGCAGCTTGGGACACTATAATTCACCCCTCCACTTT.